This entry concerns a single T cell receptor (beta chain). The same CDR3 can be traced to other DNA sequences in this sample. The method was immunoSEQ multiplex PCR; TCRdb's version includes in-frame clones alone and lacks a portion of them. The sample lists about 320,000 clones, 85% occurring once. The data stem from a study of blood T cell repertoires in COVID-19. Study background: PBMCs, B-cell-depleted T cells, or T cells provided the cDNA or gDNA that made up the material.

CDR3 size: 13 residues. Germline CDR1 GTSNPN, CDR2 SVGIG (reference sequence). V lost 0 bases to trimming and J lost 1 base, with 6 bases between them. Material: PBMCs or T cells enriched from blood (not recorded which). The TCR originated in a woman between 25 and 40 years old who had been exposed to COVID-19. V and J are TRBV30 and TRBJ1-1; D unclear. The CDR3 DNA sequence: TGTGCCTGGAGTGTACTCGAGAACACTGAAGCTTTCTTT. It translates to CAWSVLENTEAFF.